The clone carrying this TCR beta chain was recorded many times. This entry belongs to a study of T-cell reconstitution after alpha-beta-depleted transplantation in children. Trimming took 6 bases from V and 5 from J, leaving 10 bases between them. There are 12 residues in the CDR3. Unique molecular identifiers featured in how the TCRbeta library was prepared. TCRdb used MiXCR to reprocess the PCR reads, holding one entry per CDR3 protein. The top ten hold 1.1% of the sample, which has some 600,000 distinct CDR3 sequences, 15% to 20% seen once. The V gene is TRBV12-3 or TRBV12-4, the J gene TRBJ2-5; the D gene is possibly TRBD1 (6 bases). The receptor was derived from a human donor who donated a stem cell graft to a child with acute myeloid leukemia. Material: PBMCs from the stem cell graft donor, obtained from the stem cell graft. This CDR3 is CASRHRDETQYF. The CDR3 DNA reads TGTGCCAGCAGACACAGGGACGAGACCCAGTACTTC.